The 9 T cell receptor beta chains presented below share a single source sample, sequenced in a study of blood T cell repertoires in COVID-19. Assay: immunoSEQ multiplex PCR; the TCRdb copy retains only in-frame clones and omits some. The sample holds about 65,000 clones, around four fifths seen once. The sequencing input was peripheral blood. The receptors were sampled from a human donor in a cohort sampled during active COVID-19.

In DNA, the CDR3 is TGTGCCAGCAGCAAACCGTGGGGGGGGCGCAACGGGAATGAGCAGTTCTTC. Translation gives CASSKPWGGRNGNEQFF. The chain has TRBV21-1 and TRBJ2-1; the listed D gene, TRBD2, was not tested against the DNA. TRBV21-1 is described as a pseudogene. This CDR3 has 17 amino acids.

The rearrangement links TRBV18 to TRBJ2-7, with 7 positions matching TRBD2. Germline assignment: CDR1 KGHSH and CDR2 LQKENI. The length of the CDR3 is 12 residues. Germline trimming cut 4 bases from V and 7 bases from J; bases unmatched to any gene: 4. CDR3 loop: CASSRPGGEQYF. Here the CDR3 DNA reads TGTGCCAGCTCACGCCCCGGGGGGGAGCAGTACTTC.

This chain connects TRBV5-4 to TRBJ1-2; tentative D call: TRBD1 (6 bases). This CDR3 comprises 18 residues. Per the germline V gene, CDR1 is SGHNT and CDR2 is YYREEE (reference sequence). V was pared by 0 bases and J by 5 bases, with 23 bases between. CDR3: CASSLVGQGPRKGYGYTF. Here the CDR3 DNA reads TGTGCCAGCAGCTTGGTAGGGCAGGGGCCGCGGAAAGGGTATGGCTACACCTTC. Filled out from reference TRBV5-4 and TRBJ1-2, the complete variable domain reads ETGVTQSPTHLIKTRGQQVTLRCSSQSGHNTVSWYQQALGQGPQFIFQYYREEENGRGNFPPRFSGLQFPNYSSELNVNALELDDSALYLCASSLVGQGPRKGYGYTFGSGTRLTVV.

The CDR3 nucleotides read TGCAGTGCTAGTAGTCCTCGCGGGGTCGACGAGCAGTACTTC. It specifies CSASSPRGVDEQYF. This rearrangement joins TRBV20-1 to TRBJ2-7; TRBD2 might be the D (6 bases). Germline-derived CDR1 and CDR2 are DFQATT and SNEGSKA (reference sequence). Trimming pared 3 bases from V and 5 bases from J, leaving 17 bases between. CDR3 length: 14 residues.

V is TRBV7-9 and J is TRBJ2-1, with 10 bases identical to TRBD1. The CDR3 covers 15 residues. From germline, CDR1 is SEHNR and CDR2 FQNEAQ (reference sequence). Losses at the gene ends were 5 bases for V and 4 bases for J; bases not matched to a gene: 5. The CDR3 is CASSPGQGEYNEQFF. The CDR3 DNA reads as TGTGCCAGCAGCCCTGGACAGGGGGAATACAATGAGCAGTTCTTC.

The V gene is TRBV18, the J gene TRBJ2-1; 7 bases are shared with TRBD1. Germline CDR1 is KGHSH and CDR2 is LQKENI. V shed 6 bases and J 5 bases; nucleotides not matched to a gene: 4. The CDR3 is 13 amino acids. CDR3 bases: TGTGCCAGCTCCGCCCAGGGGGACAATGAGCAGTTCTTC. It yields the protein CASSAQGDNEQFF.

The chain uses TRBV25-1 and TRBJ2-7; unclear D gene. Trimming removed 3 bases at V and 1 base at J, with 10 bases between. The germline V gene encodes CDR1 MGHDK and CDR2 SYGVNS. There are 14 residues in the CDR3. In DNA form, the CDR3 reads TGTGCCAGCAGTGAGGGCAGTGGGTCCTACGAGCAGTACTTC. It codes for CASSEGSGSYEQYF.

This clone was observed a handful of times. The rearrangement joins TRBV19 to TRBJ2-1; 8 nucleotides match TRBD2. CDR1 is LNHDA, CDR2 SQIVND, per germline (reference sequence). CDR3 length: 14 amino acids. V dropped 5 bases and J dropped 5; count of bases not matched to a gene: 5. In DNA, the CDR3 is TGTGCCAGTAGTCGGGGGGGCCCGGACAATGAGCAGTTCTTC. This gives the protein CASSRGGPDNEQFF.

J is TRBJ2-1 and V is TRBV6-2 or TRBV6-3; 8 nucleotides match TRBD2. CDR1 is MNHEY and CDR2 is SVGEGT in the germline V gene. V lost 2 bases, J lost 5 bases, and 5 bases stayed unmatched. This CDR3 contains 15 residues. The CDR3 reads CASSYKRGFNNEQFF. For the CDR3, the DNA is TGTGCCAGCAGTTACAAGCGGGGGTTCAACAATGAGCAGTTCTTC.